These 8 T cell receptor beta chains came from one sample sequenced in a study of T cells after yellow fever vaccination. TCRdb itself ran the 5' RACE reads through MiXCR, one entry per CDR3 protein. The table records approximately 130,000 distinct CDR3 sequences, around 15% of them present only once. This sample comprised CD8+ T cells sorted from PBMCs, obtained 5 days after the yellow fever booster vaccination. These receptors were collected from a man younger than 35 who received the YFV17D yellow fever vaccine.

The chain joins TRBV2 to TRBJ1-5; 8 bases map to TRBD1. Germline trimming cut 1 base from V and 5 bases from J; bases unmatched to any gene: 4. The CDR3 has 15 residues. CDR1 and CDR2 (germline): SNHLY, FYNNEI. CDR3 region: CASSEGDRSDQPQHF. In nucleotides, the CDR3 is TGTGCCAGCAGTGAAGGGGACAGGAGTGATCAGCCCCAGCATTTT.

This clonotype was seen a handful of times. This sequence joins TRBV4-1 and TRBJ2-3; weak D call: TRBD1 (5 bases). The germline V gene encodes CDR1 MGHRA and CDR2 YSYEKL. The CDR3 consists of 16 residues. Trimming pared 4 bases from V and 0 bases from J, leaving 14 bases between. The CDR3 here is CASSPLSRVSTDTQYF. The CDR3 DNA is TGCGCCAGCAGCCCTCTGAGCAGGGTTAGCACAGATACGCAGTATTTT.

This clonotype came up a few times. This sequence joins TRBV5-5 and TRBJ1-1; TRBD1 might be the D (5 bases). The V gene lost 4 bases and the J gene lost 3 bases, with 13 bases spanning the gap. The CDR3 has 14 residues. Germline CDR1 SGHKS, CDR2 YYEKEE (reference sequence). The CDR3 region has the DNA TGTGCCAGCAGCCCCACCACAGGATACACTGAAGCTTTCTTT. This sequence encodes CASSPTTGYTEAFF. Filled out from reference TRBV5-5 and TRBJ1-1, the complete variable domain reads DAGVTQSPTHLIKTRGQQVTLRCSPISGHKSVSWYQQVLGQGPQFIFQYYEKEERGRGNFPDRFSARQFPNYSSELNVNALLLGDSALYLCASSPTTGYTEAFFGQGTRLTVV.

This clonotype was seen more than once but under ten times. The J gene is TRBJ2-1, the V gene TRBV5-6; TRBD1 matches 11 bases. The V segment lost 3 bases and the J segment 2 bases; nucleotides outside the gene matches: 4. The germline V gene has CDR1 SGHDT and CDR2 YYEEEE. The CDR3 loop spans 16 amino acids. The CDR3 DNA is TGTGCCAGCAGCTGGGGGACAGGGGGACCCTACAATGAGCAGTTCTTC. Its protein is CASSWGTGGPYNEQFF.

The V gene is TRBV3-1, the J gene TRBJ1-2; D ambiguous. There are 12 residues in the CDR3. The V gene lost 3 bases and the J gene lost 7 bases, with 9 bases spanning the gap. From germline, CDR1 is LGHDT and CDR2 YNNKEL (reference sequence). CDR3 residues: CASSQFPAGYTF. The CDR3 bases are TGTGCCAGCAGCCAGTTCCCGGCTGGCTACACCTTC.

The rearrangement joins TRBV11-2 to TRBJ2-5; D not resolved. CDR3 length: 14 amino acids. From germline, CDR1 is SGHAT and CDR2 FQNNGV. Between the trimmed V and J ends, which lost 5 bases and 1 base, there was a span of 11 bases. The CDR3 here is CASSHVRAQETQYF. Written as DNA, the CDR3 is TGTGCCAGCAGCCACGTGCGCGCCCAAGAGACCCAGTACTTC.

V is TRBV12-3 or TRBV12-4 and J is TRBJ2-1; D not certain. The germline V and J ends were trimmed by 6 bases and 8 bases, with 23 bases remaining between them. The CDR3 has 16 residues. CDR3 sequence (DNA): TGTGCCAGCAGCCGAAGATTCGGGCCCCTGCGACATGAGCAGTTCTTC. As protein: CASSRRFGPLRHEQFF.

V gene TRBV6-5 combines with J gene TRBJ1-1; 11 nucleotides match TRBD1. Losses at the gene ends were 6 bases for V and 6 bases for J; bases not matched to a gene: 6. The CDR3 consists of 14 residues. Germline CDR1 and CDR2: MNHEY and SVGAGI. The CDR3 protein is CASRSGTGGAEAFF. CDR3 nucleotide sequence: TGTGCCAGCAGATCCGGGACAGGGGGGGCTGAAGCTTTCTTT.